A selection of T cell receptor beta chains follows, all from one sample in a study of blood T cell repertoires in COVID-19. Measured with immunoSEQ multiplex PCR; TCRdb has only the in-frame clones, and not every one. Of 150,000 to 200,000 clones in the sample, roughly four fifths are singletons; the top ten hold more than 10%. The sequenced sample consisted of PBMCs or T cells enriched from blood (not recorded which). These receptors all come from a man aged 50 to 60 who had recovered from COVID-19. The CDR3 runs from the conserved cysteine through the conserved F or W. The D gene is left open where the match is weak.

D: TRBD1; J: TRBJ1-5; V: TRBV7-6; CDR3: CASSLIAGGQPQHF; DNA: TGTGCCAGCAGCTTAATAGCAGGGGGTCAGCCCCAGCATTTT
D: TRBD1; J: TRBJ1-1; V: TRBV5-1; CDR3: CASSWNTGTVSQAFF; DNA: TGCGCCAGCAGCTGGAATACCGGGACAGTCAGTCAAGCTTTCTTT
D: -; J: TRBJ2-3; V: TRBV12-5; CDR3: CASGLVSVDTQYF; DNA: TGTGCTAGTGGTTTGGTGTCCGTAGATACGCAGTATTTT
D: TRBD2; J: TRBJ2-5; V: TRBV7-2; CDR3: CASSLGLAGGQETQYF; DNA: TGTGCCAGCAGCTTAGGACTAGCGGGGGGCCAAGAGACCCAGTACTTC
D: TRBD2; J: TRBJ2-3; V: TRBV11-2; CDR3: CASTTPMAREADTQYF; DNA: TGTGCCAGCACCACACCAATGGCTCGGGAGGCAGATACGCAGTATTTT
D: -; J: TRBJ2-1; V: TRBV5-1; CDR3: CASSAKHSYNEQFF; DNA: TGCGCCAGCAGCGCCAAACACTCCTACAATGAGCAGTTCTTC
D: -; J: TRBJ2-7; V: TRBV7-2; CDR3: CASSPDRSYEQYF; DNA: TGTGCCAGCAGCCCGGACAGAAGCTACGAGCAGTACTTC
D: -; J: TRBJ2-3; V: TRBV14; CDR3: CASSQLSGRTDTQYF; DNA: TGTGCCAGCAGCCAACTTTCAGGGCGCACAGATACGCAGTATTTT
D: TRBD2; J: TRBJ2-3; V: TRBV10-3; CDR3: CATAKDTSGVTDTQYF; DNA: TGTGCCACCGCGAAGGATACTAGCGGGGTCACAGATACGCAGTATTTT
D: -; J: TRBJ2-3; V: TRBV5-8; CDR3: CASSYALSTDTQYF; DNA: TGTGCCAGCAGCTATGCCCTAAGCACAGATACGCAGTATTTT
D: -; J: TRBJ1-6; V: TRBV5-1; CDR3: CASSLDRSNSPLHF; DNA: TGCGCCAGCAGCTTGGACAGGTCGAATTCACCCCTCCACTTT
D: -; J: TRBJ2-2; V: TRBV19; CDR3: CASSITLPNTGELFF; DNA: TGTGCCAGTAGTATTACCCTACCCAACACCGGGGAGCTGTTTTTT